Each of the 20 T cell receptor beta chains below was sequenced from the same sample in a study of cytomegalovirus exposure and HLA in healthy donors. Primers included in the PCR were 60 Vbeta and 13 Jbeta primers. Profiling relied on immunoSEQ multiplex PCR, and the TCRdb table lists in-frame clones only, not all of them. The data show approximately 240,000 clones, about 81% seen once. Sequencing was performed on PBMCs. These receptors came from a woman between 35 and 50 years old in good health and CMV-seropositive.

A few counts support this clone. This rearrangement joins TRBV7-9 to TRBJ2-7; TRBD1 matches at 11 bases. The germline CDR1 and CDR2 sequences are SEHNR and FQNEAQ (reference sequence). This CDR3 has 15 residues. Trimming at V came to 3 bases and at J to 5 bases, leaving 6 bases not matched to a gene. The chain's CDR3 is CASSFRDRGDHEQYF. Here the CDR3 DNA reads TGTGCCAGCAGCTTCAGGGACAGGGGGGACCACGAGCAGTACTTC.

The rearrangement uses TRBV7-2 and TRBJ2-2; D is possibly TRBD1 (5 bases). This CDR3 is built from 14 residues. Germline V lookup: CDR1 SGHTA, CDR2 FQGNSA. Trimming pared 3 bases from V and 3 bases from J, leaving 8 bases between. This CDR3 is CASSFDRHTGELFF. For the CDR3, the DNA is TGTGCCAGCAGCTTTGACAGACACACCGGGGAGCTGTTTTTT.

This clone was found a few times. The chain uses TRBV2 and TRBJ2-2; D might be TRBD1 (6 bases). Germline CDR1 and CDR2: SNHLY and FYNNEI. The length of the CDR3 is 14 residues. Trimming shortened V by 8 bases and J by 6 bases, and 16 bases separated the two germline ends. The CDR3 nucleotides read TGTGCCAGCTCGTACAGGGTTGGGGCCGGGGAGCTGTTTTTT. It specifies CASSYRVGAGELFF.

The J gene is TRBJ1-2, the V gene TRBV30; 8 bases match TRBD1. CDR3 length: 13 residues. V shed 3 bases, J shed 7 bases, and the junction held 7 bases outside the gene matches. Germline-derived CDR1 and CDR2 are GTSNPN and SVGIG (reference sequence). The CDR3 loop reads CAWRVRGRSGYTF. For the CDR3, the DNA is TGTGCCTGGAGGGTCAGGGGGCGGAGTGGCTACACCTTC. The full variable domain, with the rest looked up from reference TRBV30 and TRBJ1-2, is SQTIHQWPATLVQPVGSPLSLECTVEGTSNPNLYWYRQAAGRGLQLLFYSVGIGQISSEVPQNLSASRPQDRQFILSSKKLLLSDSGFYLCAWRVRGRSGYTFGSGTRLTVV.

This chain uses TRBV21-1 with TRBJ1-1. TRBV21-1 is labeled a pseudogene. There are 13 residues in the CDR3. CDR3 protein: CANTDLPGTEAFF. DNA for the CDR3: TGTGCCAACACCGACCTCCCGGGGACTGAAGCTTTCTTT.

The chain links TRBV30 to TRBJ2-3, with unresolved D. The CDR3 sequence is 14 residues long. The V gene lost 3 bases and the J gene lost 6 bases, with 16 bases spanning the gap. In germline, CDR1 is GTSNPN, CDR2 SVGIG (reference sequence). CDR3 loop: CAWSLAERVDTQYF. As DNA, the CDR3 is TGTGCCTGGAGCCTGGCGGAGCGAGTGGATACGCAGTATTTT.

The rearrangement uses TRBV6-6 and TRBJ2-7; 10 bases are shared with TRBD2. CDR1 and CDR2 from the germline V gene are MNHNY and SVGAGI (reference sequence). After removal of 6 bases from V and 0 bases from J, the junction contained 5 bases not matched to a gene. CDR3 length: 15 residues. The CDR3 here is CASSWLAGASYEQYF. CDR3 sequence (DNA): TGTGCCAGCAGCTGGCTAGCGGGAGCCTCCTACGAGCAGTACTTC.

This chain connects TRBV6-1 to TRBJ2-3, with 9 bases identical to TRBD2. The CDR3 runs 15 residues. The germline V gene encodes CDR1 MNHNS and CDR2 SASEGT. Trimming cost V 6 bases and J 5 bases; bases outside gene matches: 9. CDR3 sequence: CASSVAGAGKDTQYF. The CDR3 DNA sequence: TGTGCCAGCAGCGTAGCGGGGGCCGGTAAAGATACGCAGTATTTT.

The chain couples TRBV7-2 to TRBJ2-1; 12 positions match TRBD2. V shed 2 bases, J shed 8 bases, and the junction held 10 bases outside the gene matches. Germline CDR1 SGHTA, CDR2 FQGNSA. The CDR3 is made up of 17 amino acids. CDR3 sequence reads: CASSLRAASGGVDEQFF. Written as DNA, the CDR3 is TGTGCCAGCAGCTTAAGGGCGGCTAGCGGGGGGGTGGATGAGCAGTTCTTC. The complete variable domain, with remaining parts taken from reference TRBV7-2 and TRBJ2-1, reads GAGVSQSPSNKVTEKGKDVELRCDPISGHTALYWYRQSLGQGLEFLIYFQGNSAPDKSGLPSDRFSAERTGGSVSTLTIQRTQQEDSAVYLCASSLRAASGGVDEQFFGPGTRLTVL.

This chain connects TRBV7-9 to TRBJ2-2, with 10 bases that match TRBD2. Trimming removed 5 bases from V and 1 base from J; junction bases left unmatched: 4. Per the germline V gene, CDR1 is SEHNR and CDR2 is FQNEAQ (reference sequence). The CDR3 sequence is 16 residues long. The CDR3 region is CASSPTSGVNTGELFF. The CDR3 nucleotides read TGTGCCAGCAGCCCTACTAGCGGGGTGAACACCGGGGAGCTGTTTTTT.

CDR3 sequence: CASSLTYDWGQVYGYTF. As DNA, the CDR3 is TGTGCCAGCAGTTTGACATACGATTGGGGACAAGTTTATGGCTACACCTTC. The V gene is TRBV27, the J gene TRBJ1-2, with a weak D call TRBD1 (6 bases). This CDR3 is built from 17 residues. CDR1 is MNHEY and CDR2 is SMNVEV in the germline V gene (reference sequence). V was clipped by 3 bases and J by 5 bases, with 22 bases between them.

This chain connects TRBV2 to TRBJ1-1, with 7 positions matching TRBD1. With V trimmed by 8 bases and J by 5 bases, 8 bases remained unmatched. This CDR3 is built from 13 residues. CDR1 is SNHLY, CDR2 FYNNEI, per germline. The CDR3 spells CASSTGLGTEAFF. Written as DNA, the CDR3 is TGTGCCAGCTCGACAGGGCTGGGGACTGAAGCTTTCTTT. The whole variable domain, remainder taken from reference TRBV2 and TRBJ1-1, is EPEVTQTPSHQVTQMGQEVILRCVPISNHLYFYWYRQILGQKVEFLVSFYNNEISEKSEIFDDQFSVERPDGSNFTLKIRSTKLEDSAMYFCASSTGLGTEAFFGQGTRLTVV.

The J gene is TRBJ1-2, the V gene TRBV6-1; TRBD1 matches 9 bases. Germline V gene lookup returns CDR1 MNHNS and CDR2 SASEGT. The CDR3 spans 13 residues. The trim removed 6 bases at V and 7 bases at J, leaving 6 bases unmatched. The CDR3 region has the DNA TGTGCCAGCAGCCCACAGGGGGCGAGTGGCTACACCTTC. Translated: CASSPQGASGYTF.

This clone was seen just once. The chain links TRBV6-1 to TRBJ1-2; a weak D match, TRBD1 (5 bases). This CDR3 is 14 amino acids long. Trimming removed 2 bases from V and 6 bases from J, with 13 bases in between. CDR1 is MNHNS and CDR2 is SASEGT in the germline V gene. CDR3 bases: TGTGCCAGCAGTGAATCTTGGAAGGGGAATGGCTACACCTTC. The encoded protein is CASSESWKGNGYTF.

As to this clone: This same CDR3 is encoded by further DNA sequences in the sample. The CDR3 nucleotides read TGTGCCAGCAGTCGGGACAGGGGTTCCTACGAGCAGTACTTC. Translation gives CASSRDRGSYEQYF. J is TRBJ2-7 and V is TRBV6-6; TRBD1 aligns across 10 bases. Germline CDR1 MNHNY, CDR2 SVGAGI (reference sequence). The CDR3 runs to 14 residues. The V segment lost 5 bases and the J segment 1 base; nucleotides outside the gene matches: 2.

The sample holds one count of this clone. The chain employs TRBV15 and TRBJ1-4, with 9 bases that match TRBD1. CDR3 length: 15 residues. Looked up from germline, CDR1 is LNHNV and CDR2 is YYDKDF (reference sequence). After removal of 1 base from V and 8 bases from J, the junction contained 5 bases not matched to a gene. The CDR3 region is CATSRGDRVEEKLFF. In DNA form, the CDR3 reads TGTGCCACCAGCAGAGGGGACAGGGTGGAAGAAAAACTGTTTTTT.

The chain has TRBV5-1 and TRBJ2-2; 8 nucleotides line up with TRBD2. Germline CDR1 SGHRS, CDR2 YFSETQ. The CDR3 spans 16 residues. The trim removed 2 bases at V and 1 base at J, leaving 4 bases unmatched. CDR3 in DNA: TGCGCCAGCAGCTTTCCGGGACTAGGGAACACCGGGGAGCTGTTTTTT. Protein sequence: CASSFPGLGNTGELFF.

V gene TRBV27 combines with J gene TRBJ2-5, with 7 bases fitting TRBD1. The last part of the DNA fits TRBJ2-7 better; the J call may be wrong. Germline CDR1 reads MNHEY; CDR2 reads SMNVEV (reference sequence). CDR3 length equals 14 residues. CDR3 loop: CASSRRTGDYEQYF. DNA of the CDR3: TGTGCCAGCAGCCGAAGGACAGGAGACTACGAGCAGTACTTC.

The rearrangement uses TRBV6-5 and TRBJ1-1; D is undetermined. Germline V CDR1 and CDR2: MNHEY, SVGAGI. The length of the CDR3 is 15 residues. Trimming left V 0 bases short and J 5 bases short, with 13 bases between. CDR3 sequence reads: CASSYSFLSGTEAFF. Here the CDR3 DNA reads TGTGCCAGCAGTTACTCTTTTCTTTCGGGGACTGAAGCTTTCTTT.

The genes are TRBV7-2 and TRBJ2-3; D remains unclear. The CDR3 is made up of 13 amino acids. V gave up 2 bases and J gave up 6 bases, with 9 bases separating them. CDR1 and CDR2 from the germline V gene are SGHTA and FQGNSA. CDR3 residues: CASSLNPGDTQYF. For the CDR3, the DNA is TGTGCCAGCAGCTTAAACCCCGGGGATACGCAGTATTTT.